These T cell receptor beta chains were read from a single sample in a study of blood T cells in healthy people across ages. TCRdb re-derived calls from the 5' RACE reads in MiXCR, one entry per CDR3 protein. This sample carries over 1,500,000 distinct CDR3 sequences, around half of them seen once, and the ten largest clones take around 2.1%. Sequencing was carried out using blood. These receptors all come from a middle-aged woman in good health. The CDR3 runs from the conserved cysteine through the conserved F or W. The order of the fields is J gene, D gene, V gene, clone size, CDR3 protein, CDR3 DNA. A D gene is named only where the DNA matches it firmly. Clone size is not always given. Where it is, it says once, few, many or a class for expanded clones.

TRBJ1-2,-,TRBV28,few,CASTLTGNGYTF,TGTGCCAGCACCCTTACGGGCAATGGCTACACCTTC
TRBJ2-1,TRBD2,TRBV7-9,-,CASSLKTSVNEQFF,TGTGCCAGCAGCTTAAAGACTAGCGTCAATGAGCAGTTCTTC
TRBJ1-2,-,TRBV13,-,CASSLGVKAEYGYTF,TGTGCCAGCAGCTTAGGGGTAAAGGCAGAGTATGGCTACACCTTC
TRBJ2-1,TRBD2,TRBV6-2/TRBV6-3,few,CANQRGGNEQFF,TGTGCCAATCAGCGGGGGGGCAATGAGCAGTTCTTC
TRBJ2-5,TRBD2,TRBV20-1,-,CSARDLSGGRQETRYF,TGCAGTGCTAGAGACCTTAGCGGGGGGCGGCAAGAGACCCGGTACTTT
TRBJ2-5,TRBD2,TRBV7-2,-,CASSPLGGWQETQYF,TGTGCCAGCAGCCCCCTCGGGGGGTGGCAAGAGACCCAGTACTTC
TRBJ2-7,-,TRBV7-2,few,CASSLVTGPLYEQYF,TGTGCCAGCAGCTTAGTTACAGGGCCCCTCTACGAGCAGTACTTC
TRBJ2-3,-,TRBV20-1,-,CSAYPTHDYTDTQYF,TGCAGTGCTTACCCCACTCACGATTACACAGATACGCAGTATTTT
TRBJ2-3,TRBD2,TRBV5-1,-,CASNPSGYSTDTQYF,TGCGCCAGCAACCCTAGCGGGTACAGCACAGATACGCAGTATTTT
TRBJ2-6,-,TRBV2,few,CASKFGGANVLTF,TGTGCCAGCAAGTTCGGTGGGGCCAACGTCCTGACTTTC
TRBJ2-7,TRBD2,TRBV12-3/TRBV12-4,-,CASSPGLAEFYNEQYF,TGTGCCAGCAGTCCGGGACTAGCGGAGTTCTACAATGAGCAGTACTTC
TRBJ2-5,-,TRBV20-1,few,CSARDRTDQETQYF,TGCAGTGCTAGAGATCGGACAGACCAAGAGACCCAGTACTTC
TRBJ2-5,TRBD1,TRBV27,-,CASNLLGTGIGNEQYF,TGTGCCAGCAACCTCCTTGGGACAGGGATCGGGAATGAGCAGTACTTC
TRBJ2-6,TRBD1,TRBV10-3,-,CAIGGTGDHSGANVLTF,TGTGCCATCGGGGGGACAGGGGATCATTCTGGGGCCAACGTCCTGACTTTC
TRBJ2-7,-,TRBV11-3,-,CASSSFHREYYEQYF,TGTGCCAGCAGCTCCTTCCACAGGGAATACTACGAGCAGTACTTC
TRBJ2-1,-,TRBV20-1,once,CSAMTWHSYNEQFF,TGCAGTGCTATGACCTGGCATAGTTACAATGAGCAGTTCTTC
TRBJ1-1,-,TRBV28,-,CASSFFSEAFF,TGTGCCAGCAGTTTTTTTTCTGAAGCTTTCTTT
TRBJ2-7,-,TRBV27,-,CASSLSPAGNYEQYF,TGTGCCAGCAGTTTATCACCGGCGGGAAACTACGAGCAGTACTTC
TRBJ1-2,-,TRBV25-1,-,CASSESVGGYMGGYTF,TGTGCCAGCAGTGAATCGGTTGGGGGATACATGGGTGGCTACACCTTC
TRBJ2-1,TRBD2,TRBV20-1,-,CSARELAGGQEQFF,TGCAGTGCTAGAGAACTAGCGGGGGGGCAAGAGCAGTTCTTC
TRBJ2-7,-,TRBV29-1,-,CSVQGERRHEQYF,TGCAGCGTTCAAGGGGAAAGGAGGCACGAGCAGTACTTC
TRBJ2-1,-,TRBV20-1,many,CSARVGGSYNEQFF,TGCAGTGCTAGAGTAGGGGGCTCCTACAATGAGCAGTTCTTC
TRBJ2-5,-,TRBV5-1,-,CASSLSSLRKETQYF,TGCGCCAGCAGCTTGTCATCGCTAAGGAAGGAGACCCAGTACTTC
TRBJ2-1,TRBD2,TRBV4-2,-,CASTPSGGVEQFF,TGTGCCAGCACCCCTAGCGGGGGGGTTGAGCAGTTCTTC
TRBJ2-1,TRBD2,TRBV3-1,-,CASSQLSGGADRFF,TGTGCCAGCAGTCAGCTCAGCGGGGGGGCCGACCGGTTCTTC
TRBJ2-3,TRBD2,TRBV4-1,-,CASNSAGGPTDTQYF,TGCGCCAGCAATTCAGCGGGGGGGCCGACAGATACGCAGTATTTT
TRBJ2-1,-,TRBV9,many,CASSPRYNEQFF,TGTGCCAGCAGTCCTAGATACAATGAGCAGTTCTTC
TRBJ1-5,TRBD1,TRBV27,-,CASSLSGTDGDQPQHF,TGTGCCAGCAGTTTATCCGGGACAGATGGGGACCAGCCCCAGCATTTT
TRBJ2-3,-,TRBV6-4,many,CASSDTKGAPDTQYF,TGTGCCAGCAGTGACACAAAAGGTGCTCCAGATACGCAGTATTTT
TRBJ1-1,-,TRBV4-2,-,CASSPRSGANTEAFF,TGTGCCAGCAGCCCCAGGTCTGGGGCGAACACTGAAGCTTTTTTT
TRBJ2-5,TRBD1,TRBV24-1,-,CATSEGQGTQETQYF,TGTGCCACCAGTGAGGGACAGGGTACCCAAGAGACCCAGTACTTC
TRBJ2-1,-,TRBV10-1,few,CASSRRGGGYNEQFF,TGCGCCAGCAGTAGGAGGGGAGGGGGCTACAATGAGCAGTTCTTC
TRBJ1-1,-,TRBV24-1,-,CATRYGKNTEAFF,TGTGCCACCAGATACGGGAAGAACACTGAAGCTTTCTTT
TRBJ1-4,-,TRBV7-8,-,CASSKQGFNEKLFF,TGTGCCAGCAGCAAGCAGGGGTTTAATGAAAAACTGTTTTTT
TRBJ1-2,TRBD1,TRBV7-2,-,CASSIPSTGASSGYTF,TGTGCCAGCAGCATCCCCTCGACAGGGGCCTCTTCGGGCTACACCTTC
TRBJ2-1,-,TRBV12-3/TRBV12-4,-,CASSLRGSREGNEQFF,TGTGCCAGCAGTTTAAGGGGGTCCAGGGAAGGCAATGAGCAGTTCTTC
TRBJ1-1,TRBD1,TRBV7-2,-,CASSLRGGGGTEAFF,TGTGCCAGCAGCCTCAGAGGGGGCGGTGGGACTGAAGCTTTCTTT
TRBJ1-6,TRBD1,TRBV2,-,CASSEWDRASSPLHF,TGTGCCAGCAGTGAATGGGACAGGGCTAGTTCACCCCTCCACTTT
TRBJ2-2,-,TRBV7-2,-,CASSLDFQGHTGELFF,TGTGCCAGCAGCTTAGATTTCCAGGGTCACACCGGGGAGCTGTTTTTT
TRBJ2-5,-,TRBV15,-,CATSREGQGRETQYF,TGTGCCACCAGCAGAGAGGGGCAAGGGCGAGAGACCCAGTACTTC
TRBJ2-7,TRBD2,TRBV4-3,-,CASSQELAGPYEQYF,TGCGCCAGCAGCCAAGAGCTAGCGGGGCCCTACGAGCAGTACTTC